The next 2 T cell receptor beta chains were all read from a single sample in a study of blood T cell repertoires in COVID-19. Here immunoSEQ multiplex PCR was the method, and the copy in TCRdb shows in-frame clones only, minus some. The sample includes fewer than 250,000 clones, approximately 80% of them seen just once. The sequenced sample was PBMCs or T cells enriched from blood (not recorded which). The receptors here all came from a man aged 55-75 years who had recovered from COVID-19.

V usage is TRBV4-3 and J usage is TRBJ1-6, with D possibly TRBD1 on 6 matching bases. The CDR3 is made up of 17 amino acids. Germline CDR1 and CDR2: LGHNA and YSLEER. V was cut by 1 base and J by 7 bases, with 17 bases left in between. CDR3 coding DNA: TGCGCCAGCAGCCAAGCAGATCCCAGGGGTTGGAATTCACCCCTCCACTTT. Amino acid sequence: CASSQADPRGWNSPLHF.

The chain couples TRBV24-1 to TRBJ2-1; 9 bases line up with TRBD1. CDR3 length: 16 residues. After removal of 3 bases from V and 7 bases from J, the junction contained 9 bases not matched to a gene. In germline, CDR1 is KGHDR, CDR2 SFDVKD. In nucleotides, the CDR3 is TGTGCCACCAGTGATAGGGACAGGGCCAAACGGAATGAGCAGTTCTTC. It specifies CATSDRDRAKRNEQFF.